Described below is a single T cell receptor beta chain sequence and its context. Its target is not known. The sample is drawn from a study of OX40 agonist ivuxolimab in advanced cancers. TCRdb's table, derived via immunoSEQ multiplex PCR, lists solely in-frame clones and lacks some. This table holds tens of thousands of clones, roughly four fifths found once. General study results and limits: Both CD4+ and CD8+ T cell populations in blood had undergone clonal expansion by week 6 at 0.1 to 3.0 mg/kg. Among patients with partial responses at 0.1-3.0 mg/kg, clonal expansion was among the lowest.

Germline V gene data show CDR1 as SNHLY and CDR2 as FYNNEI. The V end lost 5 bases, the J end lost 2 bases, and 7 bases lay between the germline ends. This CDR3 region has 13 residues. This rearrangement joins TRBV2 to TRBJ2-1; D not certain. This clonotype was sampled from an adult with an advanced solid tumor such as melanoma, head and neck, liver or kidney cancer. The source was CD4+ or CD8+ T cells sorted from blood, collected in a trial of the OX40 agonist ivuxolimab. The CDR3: CASSSATYNEQFF. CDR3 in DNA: TGTGCCAGCAGTTCCGCCACCTACAATGAGCAGTTCTTC.